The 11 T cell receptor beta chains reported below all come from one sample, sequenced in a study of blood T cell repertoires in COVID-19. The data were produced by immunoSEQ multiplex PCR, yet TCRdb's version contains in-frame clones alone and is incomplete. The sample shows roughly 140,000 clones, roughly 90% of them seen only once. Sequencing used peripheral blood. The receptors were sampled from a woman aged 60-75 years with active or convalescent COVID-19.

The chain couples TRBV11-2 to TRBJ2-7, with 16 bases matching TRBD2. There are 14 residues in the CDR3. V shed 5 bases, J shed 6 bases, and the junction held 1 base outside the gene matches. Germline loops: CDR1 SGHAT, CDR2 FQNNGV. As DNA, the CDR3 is TGTGCCAGCAGCGGGACTAGCGGGGGGGTCGAGCAGTACTTC. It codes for CASSGTSGGVEQYF. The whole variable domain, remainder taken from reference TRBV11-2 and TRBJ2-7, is EAGVAQSPRYKIIEKRQSVAFWCNPISGHATLYWYQQILGQGPKLLIQFQNNGVVDDSQLPKDRFSAERLKGVDSTLKIQPAKLEDSAVYLCASSGTSGGVEQYFGPGTRLTVT.

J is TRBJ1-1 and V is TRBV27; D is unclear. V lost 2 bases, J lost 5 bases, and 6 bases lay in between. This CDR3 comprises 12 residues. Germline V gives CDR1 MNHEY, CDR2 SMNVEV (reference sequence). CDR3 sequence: CASSLRGTEAFF. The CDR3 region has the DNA TGTGCCAGCAGTTTACGGGGAACTGAAGCTTTCTTT.

DNA for the CDR3: TGTGCCAGCAGTGTGCAGTCAGGGGCTCAGCCCCAGCATTTT. This codes for CASSVQSGAQPQHF. The J gene is TRBJ1-5, the V gene TRBV2, with a tentative D call TRBD1 (6 bases). Per germline, CDR1 SNHLY and CDR2 FYNNEI. V was cut by 4 bases and J by 6 bases, with 13 bases left in between. The CDR3 length is 14 residues.

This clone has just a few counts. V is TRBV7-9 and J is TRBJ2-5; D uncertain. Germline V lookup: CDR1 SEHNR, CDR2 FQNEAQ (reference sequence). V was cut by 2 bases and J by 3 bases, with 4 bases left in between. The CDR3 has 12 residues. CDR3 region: CASSLREETQYF. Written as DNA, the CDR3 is TGTGCCAGCAGCTTACGTGAAGAGACCCAGTACTTC. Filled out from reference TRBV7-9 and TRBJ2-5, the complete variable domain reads DTGVSQNPRHKITKRGQNVTFRCDPISEHNRLYWYRQTLGQGPEFLTYFQNEAQLEKSRLLSDRFSAERPKGSFSTLEIQRTEQGDSAMYLCASSLREETQYFGPGTRLLVL.

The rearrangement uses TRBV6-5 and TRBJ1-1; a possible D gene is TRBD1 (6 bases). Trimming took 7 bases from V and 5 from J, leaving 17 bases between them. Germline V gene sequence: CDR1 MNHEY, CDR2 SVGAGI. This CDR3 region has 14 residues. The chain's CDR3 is CASTDRGRGTEAFF. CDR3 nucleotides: TGTGCCAGCACCGACCGGGGGAGGGGGACTGAAGCTTTCTTT.

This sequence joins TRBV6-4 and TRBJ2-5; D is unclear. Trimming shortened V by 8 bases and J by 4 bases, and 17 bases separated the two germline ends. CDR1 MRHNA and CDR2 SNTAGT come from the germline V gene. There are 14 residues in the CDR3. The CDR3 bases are TGTGCCAGCTCTTATTCTGGAGAGCGAGAGACCCAGTACTTC. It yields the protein CASSYSGERETQYF.

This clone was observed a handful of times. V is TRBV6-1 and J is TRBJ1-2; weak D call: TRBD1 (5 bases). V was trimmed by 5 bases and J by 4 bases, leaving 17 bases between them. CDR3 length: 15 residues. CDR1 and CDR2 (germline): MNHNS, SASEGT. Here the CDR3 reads CASSQVGGSVYGYTF. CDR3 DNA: TGTGCCAGCAGTCAAGTGGGGGGATCGGTCTATGGCTACACCTTC.

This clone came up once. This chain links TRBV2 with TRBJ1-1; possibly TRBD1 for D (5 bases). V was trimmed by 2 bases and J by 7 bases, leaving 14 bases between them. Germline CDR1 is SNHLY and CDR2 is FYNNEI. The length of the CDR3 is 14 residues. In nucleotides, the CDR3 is TGTGCCAGCAGTGAACGGGGGGATTTGAGTGAAGCTTTCTTT. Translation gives CASSERGDLSEAFF.

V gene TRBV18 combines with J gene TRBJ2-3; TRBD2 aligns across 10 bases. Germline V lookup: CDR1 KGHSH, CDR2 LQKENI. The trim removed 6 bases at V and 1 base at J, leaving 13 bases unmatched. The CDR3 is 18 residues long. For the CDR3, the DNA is TGTGCCAGCTCTCTGGGACTAGCGATTCAGGCGGGCACAGATACGCAGTATTTT. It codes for CASSLGLAIQAGTDTQYF. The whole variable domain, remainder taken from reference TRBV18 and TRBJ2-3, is NAGVMQNPRHLVRRRGQEARLRCSPMKGHSHVYWYRQLPEEGLKFMVYLQKENIIDESGMPKERFSAEFPKEGPSILRIQQVVRGDSAAYFCASSLGLAIQAGTDTQYFGPGTRLTVL.

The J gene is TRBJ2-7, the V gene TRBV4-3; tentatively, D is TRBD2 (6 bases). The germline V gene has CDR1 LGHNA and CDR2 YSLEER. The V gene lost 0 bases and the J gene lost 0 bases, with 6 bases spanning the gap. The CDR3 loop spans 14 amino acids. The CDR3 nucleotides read TGCGCCAGCAGCCAAGATAGCGGCTCCTACGAGCAGTACTTC. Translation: CASSQDSGSYEQYF.

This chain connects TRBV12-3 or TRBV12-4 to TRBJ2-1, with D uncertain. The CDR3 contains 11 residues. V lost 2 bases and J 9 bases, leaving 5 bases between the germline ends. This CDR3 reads CASSLRSEQFF. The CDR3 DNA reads TGTGCCAGCAGTTTACGCAGTGAGCAGTTCTTC.